The 9 T cell receptor beta chains reported below all come from one sample, sequenced in a study of blood T cell repertoires in COVID-19. Produced via immunoSEQ multiplex PCR; TCRdb's table is partial and in-frame only. The sample consists of approximately 110,000 clones, roughly 72% of them appearing once. What was sequenced was peripheral blood. These receptors all stem from a man at least 80 years old with acute or convalescent COVID-19.

This clone was counted once. DNA for the CDR3: TGTGCCAGCAGACTCGGACAGGGAGCTAACTATGGCTACACCTTC. This sequence encodes CASRLGQGANYGYTF. The chain combines TRBV28 with TRBJ1-2, with 8 nucleotides matching TRBD1. V shed 6 bases and J 0 bases; nucleotides not matched to a gene: 6. The CDR3 runs to 15 residues. The germline V gene has CDR1 MDHEN and CDR2 SYDVKM.

The chain uses TRBV19 and TRBJ1-3; the D is unclear. CDR3 size: 14 residues. Per germline, CDR1 LNHDA and CDR2 SQIVND (reference sequence). V lost 4 bases and J 4 bases, leaving 11 bases between the germline ends. The CDR3 sequence is CASSTYSGGNTIYF. The CDR3 coding sequence is TGTGCCAGTAGTACTTACAGCGGCGGAAACACCATATATTTT.

This chain uses TRBV24-1 with TRBJ2-2; maybe TRBD1 (9 bases). V lost 12 bases and J lost 1, with 20 bases in between. CDR1 and CDR2 from the germline V gene are KGHDR and SFDVKD. The CDR3 loop spans 16 amino acids. CDR3 coding DNA: TGTGCCCCCCGGGAGGGACAGGGAGGGAACACCGGGGAGCTGTTTTTT. It yields the protein CAPREGQGGNTGELFF.

This clone was observed a few times. The rearrangement uses TRBV14 and TRBJ1-1, with D uncertain. CDR3 length equals 17 residues. CDR1 and CDR2 from the germline V gene are SGHDN and FVKESK. V was trimmed by 0 bases and J by 5 bases, leaving 19 bases between them. The CDR3 here is CASSQDYRLPGGTEAFF. The DNA of the CDR3 is TGTGCCAGCAGCCAAGATTATCGGCTACCCGGAGGTACTGAAGCTTTCTTT.

The chain joins TRBV28 to TRBJ2-6; the D gene is possibly TRBD2 (5 bases). This CDR3 region has 15 residues. The ends were cut back, 5 bases at V and 4 bases at J, with 12 bases in the middle. Germline-derived CDR1 and CDR2 are MDHEN and SYDVKM. The CDR3 bases are TGTGCCAGCAGTGTTGAGGGAACAGGGGCCAACGTCCTGACTTTC. This translates into CASSVEGTGANVLTF.

V and J are TRBV15 and TRBJ2-7; 8 bases are shared with TRBD1. The V segment lost 4 bases and the J segment 4 bases; nucleotides outside the gene matches: 12. There are 16 residues in the CDR3. Germline CDR1 reads LNHNV; CDR2 reads YYDKDF (reference sequence). CDR3 in amino acids: CATSTPTGTGGYEQYF. In DNA form, the CDR3 reads TGTGCCACCAGCACGCCAACCGGGACAGGTGGTTACGAGCAGTACTTC.

The genes are TRBV7-2 and TRBJ2-3; TRBD2 matches at 11 bases. Unmatched junction bases numbered 7, after V lost 3 bases and J lost 5 bases. Germline CDR1 SGHTA, CDR2 FQGNSA. There are 16 residues in the CDR3. The CDR3 loop is CASSFLAGGPKDTQYF. CDR3 DNA sequence: TGTGCCAGCAGCTTCTTAGCGGGAGGGCCAAAAGATACGCAGTATTTT.

The chain recombines TRBV7-6 with TRBJ2-1, with 10 bases identical to TRBD1. The J segment lost 0 bases and the V segment lost 5 bases, leaving 10 bases of the junction unmatched. This CDR3 has 18 amino acids. CDR1 SGHVS and CDR2 FNYEAQ come from the germline V gene. The CDR3 DNA follows: TGTGCCAGCAGCCACCGGGACAGGGGCCTCAGCTCCTACAATGAGCAGTTCTTC. Encoded protein: CASSHRDRGLSSYNEQFF.

This clone was found a few times. This chain connects TRBV30 to TRBJ1-5, with D tentatively TRBD1 (6 bases). In germline, CDR1 is GTSNPN, CDR2 SVGIG (reference sequence). V was trimmed by 4 bases and J by 2 bases, leaving 12 bases between them. The CDR3 spans 14 residues. CDR3 bases: TGTGCCTGGACTACTGCAGGGGGCAATCAGCCCCAGCATTTT. It codes for CAWTTAGGNQPQHF.